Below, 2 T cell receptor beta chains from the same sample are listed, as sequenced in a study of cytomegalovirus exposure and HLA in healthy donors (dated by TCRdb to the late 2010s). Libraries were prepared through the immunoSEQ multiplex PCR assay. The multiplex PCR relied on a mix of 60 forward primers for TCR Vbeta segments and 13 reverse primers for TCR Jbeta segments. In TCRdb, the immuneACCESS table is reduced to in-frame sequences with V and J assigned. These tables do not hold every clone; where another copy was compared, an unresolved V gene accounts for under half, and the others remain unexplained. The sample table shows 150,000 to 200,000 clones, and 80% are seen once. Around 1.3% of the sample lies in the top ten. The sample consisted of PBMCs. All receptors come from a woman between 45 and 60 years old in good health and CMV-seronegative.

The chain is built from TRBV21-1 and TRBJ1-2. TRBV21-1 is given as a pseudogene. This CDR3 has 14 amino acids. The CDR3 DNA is TGTGCCAGCAGCGGCCGGGAACTTCCACCTGGCTACACCTTC. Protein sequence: CASSGRELPPGYTF.

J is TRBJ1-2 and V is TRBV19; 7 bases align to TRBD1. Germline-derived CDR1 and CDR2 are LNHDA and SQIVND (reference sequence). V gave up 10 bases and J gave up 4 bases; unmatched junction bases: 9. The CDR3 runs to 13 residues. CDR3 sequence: CAIRDRVSYGYTF. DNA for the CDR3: TGTGCCATCCGAGACAGGGTGAGCTATGGCTACACCTTC.